These 22 T cell receptor beta chains came from one sample sequenced in a study of cytomegalovirus exposure and HLA in healthy donors (TCRdb year 2017). The library relied on the immunoSEQ multiplex PCR assay. For the multiplex PCR, a mixture combining 60 forward primers for TCR Vbeta segments and 13 reverse primers for TCR Jbeta segments was used. TCRdb holds this immuneACCESS table with in-frame rearrangements only. Some clones are missing; in checked studies, unresolved V genes explain under half, and the rest has no known cause. For this sample the table gives some 170,000 clones, of which 70% to 85% were detected only once. The ten largest clones add up to about 2.5% of the sample. Sequences were obtained from PBMCs. The receptors were gathered from a human donor in good health.

The V and J genes are TRBV2 and TRBJ1-2; D is undetermined. The CDR3 spans 15 residues. CDR1 and CDR2 from the germline V gene are SNHLY and FYNNEI. Trimming removed 6 bases at V and 4 bases at J, with 18 bases between. CDR3 bases: TGTGCCAGCAGGGGGTCTGGGGAGGCTGTCTATGGCTACACCTTC. It specifies CASRGSGEAVYGYTF.

The V call is TRBV4-3, the J call TRBJ1-2; possibly TRBD1 for D (5 bases). Germline V lookup: CDR1 LGHNA, CDR2 YSLEER. The V and J ends lost 1 base and 1 base respectively, with 10 bases between them. The CDR3 spans 15 residues. Here the CDR3 reads CASSQALGLNYGYTF. For the CDR3, the DNA is TGCGCCAGCAGCCAAGCTCTGGGACTTAACTATGGCTACACCTTC.

The rearrangement uses TRBV15 and TRBJ2-7; TRBD1 matches at 9 bases. CDR1 LNHNV and CDR2 YYDKDF come from the germline V gene (reference sequence). V gave up 2 bases and J gave up 1 base; unmatched junction bases: 9. CDR3 length equals 17 residues. CDR3 DNA sequence: TGTGCCACCAGCAGACTCTCCGGGACAGGGTCATCCTACGAGCAGTACTTC. Protein product: CATSRLSGTGSSYEQYF. Full variable domain (outside the CDR3, taken from reference TRBV15 and TRBJ2-7): DAMVIQNPRYQVTQFGKPVTLSCSQTLNHNVMYWYQQKSSQAPKLLFHYYDKDFNNEADTPDNFQSRRPNTSFCFLDIRSPGLGDTAMYLCATSRLSGTGSSYEQYFGPGTRLTVT.

The gene calls are TRBV7-3 and TRBJ1-1; tentative D call: TRBD1 (5 bases). The CDR3 sequence is 15 residues long. V was pared by 1 base and J by 1 base, with 10 bases between. In germline, CDR1 is SGHTA, CDR2 FQGTGA. The CDR3 region is CASSLSPGGNTEAFF. The CDR3 DNA reads as TGTGCCAGCAGCTTAAGTCCGGGGGGGAACACTGAAGCTTTCTTT.

The rearrangement joins TRBV4-1 to TRBJ2-7; D is possibly TRBD1 (6 bases). The germline V gene has CDR1 MGHRA and CDR2 YSYEKL. With 1 base removed from V and 3 bases from J, the gap between germline ends came to 13 bases. The CDR3 runs to 15 residues. The CDR3 nucleotides read TGCGCCAGCAGCCAAGGCTGGGACACCGACTACGAGCAGTACTTC. As protein: CASSQGWDTDYEQYF.

CDR3 coding DNA: TGTGCCAGTAGTATCCGGGACTACCCAGACAATGAGCAGTTCTTC. Its protein product is CASSIRDYPDNEQFF. The chain combines TRBV19 with TRBJ2-1; 7 bases align to TRBD2. The CDR3 length is 15 residues. The germline V gene has CDR1 LNHDA and CDR2 SQIVND (reference sequence). The J segment lost 5 bases and the V segment lost 3 bases, leaving 7 bases of the junction unmatched.

This chain joins TRBV28 and TRBJ1-1, with D unclear. The CDR3 covers 12 residues. Germline-derived CDR1 and CDR2 are MDHEN and SYDVKM. The V end was cut by 1 base, the J end by 6 bases, with 6 bases between. CDR3 residues: CASSLFRSEAFF. CDR3 in DNA: TGTGCCAGCAGTTTATTCAGGTCTGAAGCTTTCTTT.

The chain recombines TRBV5-5 with TRBJ1-1; D call uncertain. The CDR3 extends over 13 amino acids. From germline, CDR1 is SGHKS and CDR2 YYEKEE (reference sequence). The germline V and J ends were trimmed by 3 bases and 4 bases, with 10 bases remaining between them. In DNA form, the CDR3 reads TGTGCCAGCAGCTCCTCGGGGTCCACTGAAGCTTTCTTT. It yields the protein CASSSSGSTEAFF.

The chain uses TRBV19 and TRBJ2-1, with 8 bases identical to TRBD2. Germline V gene sequence: CDR1 LNHDA, CDR2 SQIVND (reference sequence). The CDR3 has 16 residues. The ends lost 4 bases at V and 6 bases at J; junction bases unmatched: 11. This CDR3 is CASSTGGTSVFNEQFF. CDR3 nucleotide sequence: TGTGCCAGTAGTACGGGGGGGACTAGTGTTTTCAATGAGCAGTTCTTC.

The chain carries TRBV30 and TRBJ1-4, with a tentative D call TRBD1 (5 bases). Germline CDR1 is GTSNPN and CDR2 is SVGIG (reference sequence). V lost 1 base and J lost 6, with 12 bases in between. CDR3 length: 14 residues. The CDR3: CAWSGDSGYEKLFF. The CDR3 nucleotides read TGTGCCTGGAGTGGAGACAGTGGGTATGAAAAACTGTTTTTT.

V and J are TRBV10-3 and TRBJ2-1; tentatively, D is TRBD1 (6 bases). CDR3 length: 14 residues. CDR1 is ENHRY, CDR2 SYGVKD, per germline. Trimming removed 6 bases at V and 4 bases at J, with 13 bases between. The CDR3 nucleotides are TGTGCCATCAGAACGACAGGAACGTACAATGAGCAGTTCTTC. It encodes CAIRTTGTYNEQFF.

The V call is TRBV4-3, the J call TRBJ1-4; 7 bases match TRBD1. Germline CDR1 and CDR2: LGHNA and YSLEER. J was trimmed by 8 bases and V by 3 bases; bases with no gene match: 9. The CDR3 runs to 15 residues. Written as DNA, the CDR3 is TGCGCCAGCAGCCAGACAGACAGGGCGGGGGAAAAACTGTTTTTT. It encodes CASSQTDRAGEKLFF.

The chain has TRBV7-3 and TRBJ2-1, with 7 positions matching TRBD1. With V trimmed by 3 bases and J by 4 bases, 3 bases remained unmatched. Germline V gene lookup returns CDR1 SGHTA and CDR2 FQGTGA. This CDR3 comprises 14 residues. In DNA, the CDR3 is TGTGCCAGCAGCTTGGGACAGCCTTACAATGAGCAGTTCTTC. As protein: CASSLGQPYNEQFF.

The gene calls are TRBV5-5 and TRBJ2-1; possibly TRBD1 for D (6 bases). CDR1 and CDR2 from the germline V gene are SGHKS and YYEKEE (reference sequence). Trimming took 2 bases from V and 4 from J, leaving 7 bases between them. CDR3 length equals 13 residues. CDR3 sequence reads: CASSFDRYNEQFF. As DNA, the CDR3 is TGTGCCAGCAGCTTCGACAGGTACAATGAGCAGTTCTTC.

The gene calls are TRBV29-1 and TRBJ1-1; 7 nucleotides align to TRBD1. Germline V lookup: CDR1 SQVTM, CDR2 ANQGSEA. The CDR3 totals 12 residues. Germline trimming cut 6 bases from V and 5 bases from J; bases unmatched to any gene: 6. The CDR3 sequence is CSVGHRGTEAFF. CDR3 nucleotides: TGCAGCGTGGGTCACAGGGGAACTGAAGCTTTCTTT.

The rearrangement links TRBV9 to TRBJ2-2; 7 bases fit TRBD1. Germline lookup yields CDR1 SGDLS and CDR2 YYNGEE. V gave up 0 bases and J gave up 4 bases; unmatched junction bases: 3. This CDR3 spans 15 amino acids. The CDR3 loop reads CASSVGGGPTGELFF. CDR3 DNA sequence: TGTGCCAGCAGCGTAGGAGGGGGCCCCACCGGGGAGCTGTTTTTT.

The chain recombines TRBV2 with TRBJ1-5; possibly TRBD1 for D (6 bases). Trimming cost V 8 bases and J 7 bases, with 33 bases left between them. Germline-derived CDR1 and CDR2 are SNHLY and FYNNEI. CDR3 size: 19 residues. The CDR3 protein is CASSDFLRPHRVDRQPQHF. The CDR3 nucleotides read TGTGCCAGCTCGGATTTCCTAAGGCCCCACAGGGTCGACAGGCAGCCCCAGCATTTT.

The chain's CDR3 is CASSLGQRYGYTF. Here the CDR3 DNA reads TGTGCCAGCAGCTTAGGACAGCGCTATGGCTACACCTTC. V gene TRBV7-9 combines with J gene TRBJ1-2, with D perhaps TRBD1 (5 bases). The germline V and J ends were trimmed by 1 base and 4 bases, with 7 bases remaining between them. Germline V gene sequence: CDR1 SEHNR, CDR2 FQNEAQ (reference sequence). The CDR3 runs to 13 residues. Using reference TRBV7-9 and TRBJ1-2 for the parts outside the CDR3, the full variable domain is DTGVSQNPRHKITKRGQNVTFRCDPISEHNRLYWYRQTLGQGPEFLTYFQNEAQLEKSRLLSDRFSAERPKGSFSTLEIQRTEQGDSAMYLCASSLGQRYGYTFGSGTRLTVV.

This clone appeared a single time. The rearrangement joins TRBV10-3 to TRBJ1-1, with 10 bases lining up with TRBD1. Looked up from germline, CDR1 is ENHRY and CDR2 is SYGVKD. This CDR3 is built from 15 residues. V shed 0 bases and J 4 bases; nucleotides not matched to a gene: 2. The CDR3 DNA follows: TGTGCCATCAGTGAGTCGGGACAGGGGAGCACTGAAGCTTTCTTT. This encodes CAISESGQGSTEAFF.

V is TRBV5-1 and J is TRBJ1-5; D is possibly TRBD1 (6 bases). Germline CDR1 reads SGHRS; CDR2 reads YFSETQ. The CDR3 extends over 15 amino acids. V lost 4 bases and J 2 bases, leaving 13 bases between the germline ends. The CDR3 DNA follows: TGCGCCAGCAGCCTTGGGCCAGGGGGCAATCAGCCCCAGCATTTT. Translating gives CASSLGPGGNQPQHF.

This clone has only a few counts. The CDR3: CATGGHWQETQYF. The CDR3 nucleotides read TGTGCCACCGGGGGGCACTGGCAAGAGACCCAGTACTTC. The chain employs TRBV6-1 and TRBJ2-5; TRBD2 might be the D (7 bases). The CDR3 has 13 residues. Trimming took 10 bases from V and 2 from J, leaving 14 bases between them. Germline V gene lookup returns CDR1 MNHNS and CDR2 SASEGT.

The chain couples TRBV2 to TRBJ2-3, with D possibly being TRBD2 (5 bases). This CDR3 region has 11 residues. CDR1 SNHLY and CDR2 FYNNEI come from the germline V gene. Trimming stripped 6 bases from V and 10 bases from J, with 11 bases between. CDR3 coding DNA: TGTGCCAGCAGGCGGGTAGGGCCGCAGTATTTT. Translating it yields CASRRVGPQYF.